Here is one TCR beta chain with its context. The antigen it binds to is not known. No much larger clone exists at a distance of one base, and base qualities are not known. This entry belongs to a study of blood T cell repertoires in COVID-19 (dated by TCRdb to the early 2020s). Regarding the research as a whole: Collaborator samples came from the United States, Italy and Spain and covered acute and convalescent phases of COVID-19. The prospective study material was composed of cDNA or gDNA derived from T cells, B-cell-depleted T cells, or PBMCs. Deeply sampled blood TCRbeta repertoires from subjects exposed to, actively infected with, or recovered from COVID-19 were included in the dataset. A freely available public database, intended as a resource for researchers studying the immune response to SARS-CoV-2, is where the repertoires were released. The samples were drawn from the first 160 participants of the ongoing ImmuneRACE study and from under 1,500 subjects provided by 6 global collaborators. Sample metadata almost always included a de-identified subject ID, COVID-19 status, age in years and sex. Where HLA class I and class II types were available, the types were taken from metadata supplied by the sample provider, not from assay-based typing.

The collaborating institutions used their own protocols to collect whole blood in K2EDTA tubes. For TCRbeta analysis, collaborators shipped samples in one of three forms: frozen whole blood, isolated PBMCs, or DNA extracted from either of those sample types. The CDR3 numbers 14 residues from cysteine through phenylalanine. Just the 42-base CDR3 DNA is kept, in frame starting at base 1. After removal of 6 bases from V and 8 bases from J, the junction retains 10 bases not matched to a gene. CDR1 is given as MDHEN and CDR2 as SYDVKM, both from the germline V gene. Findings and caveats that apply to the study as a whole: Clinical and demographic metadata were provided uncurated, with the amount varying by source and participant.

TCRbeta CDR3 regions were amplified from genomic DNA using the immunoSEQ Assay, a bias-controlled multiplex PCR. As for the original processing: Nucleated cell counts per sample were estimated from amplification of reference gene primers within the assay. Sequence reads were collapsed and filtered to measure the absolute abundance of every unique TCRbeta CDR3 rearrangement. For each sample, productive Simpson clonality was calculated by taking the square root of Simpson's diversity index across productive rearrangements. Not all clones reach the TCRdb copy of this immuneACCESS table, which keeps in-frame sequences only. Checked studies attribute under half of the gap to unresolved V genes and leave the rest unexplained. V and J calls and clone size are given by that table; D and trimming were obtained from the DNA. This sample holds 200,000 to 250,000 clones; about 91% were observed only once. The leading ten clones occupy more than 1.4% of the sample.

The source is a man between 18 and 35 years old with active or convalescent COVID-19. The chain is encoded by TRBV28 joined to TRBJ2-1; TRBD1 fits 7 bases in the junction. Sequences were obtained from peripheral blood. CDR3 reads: CASRREQGFDEQFF. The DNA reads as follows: TGTGCCAGCAGGAGGGAACAGGGGTTCGATGAGCAGTTCTTC. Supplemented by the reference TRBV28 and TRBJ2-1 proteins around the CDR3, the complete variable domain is DVKVTQSSRYLVKRTGEKVFLECVQDMDHENMFWYRQDPGLGLRLIYFSYDVKMKEKGDIPEGYSVSREKKERFSLILESASTNQTSMYLCASRREQGFDEQFFGPGTRLTVL.